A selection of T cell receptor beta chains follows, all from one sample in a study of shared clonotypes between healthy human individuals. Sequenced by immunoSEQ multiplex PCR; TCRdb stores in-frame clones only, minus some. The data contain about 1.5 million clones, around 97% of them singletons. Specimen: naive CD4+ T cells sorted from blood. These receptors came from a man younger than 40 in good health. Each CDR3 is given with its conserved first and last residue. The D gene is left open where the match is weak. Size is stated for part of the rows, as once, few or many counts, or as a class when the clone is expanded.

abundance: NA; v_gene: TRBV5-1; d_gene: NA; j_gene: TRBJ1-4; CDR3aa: CASSEGFGEKLFF; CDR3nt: TGCGCCAGCAGCGAGGGGTTCGGTGAAAAACTGTTTTTT
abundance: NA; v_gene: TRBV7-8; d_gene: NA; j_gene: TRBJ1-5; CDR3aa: CASSPSRAGTNQPQHF; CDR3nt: TGTGCCAGCAGCCCAAGTCGGGCTGGTACTAATCAGCCCCAGCATTTT
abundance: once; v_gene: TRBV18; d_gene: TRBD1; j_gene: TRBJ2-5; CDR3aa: CASSPFGTEETQYF; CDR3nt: TGTGCCAGCTCACCTTTCGGGACAGAAGAGACCCAGTACTTC
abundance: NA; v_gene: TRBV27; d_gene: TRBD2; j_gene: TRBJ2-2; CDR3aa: CASSLWAGVRTGELFF; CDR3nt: TGTGCCAGCAGTTTATGGGCGGGGGTCCGGACCGGGGAGCTGTTTTTT
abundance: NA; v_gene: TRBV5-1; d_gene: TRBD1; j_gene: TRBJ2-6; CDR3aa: CASSLRQTGALSGANVLTF; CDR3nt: TGCGCCAGCAGCCTTCGACAGACAGGGGCACTTTCTGGGGCCAACGTCCTGACTTTC
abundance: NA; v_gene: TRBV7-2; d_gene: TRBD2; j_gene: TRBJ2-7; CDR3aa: CASSFGAGDYEQYF; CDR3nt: TGTGCCAGCAGCTTCGGAGCGGGGGACTACGAGCAGTACTTC
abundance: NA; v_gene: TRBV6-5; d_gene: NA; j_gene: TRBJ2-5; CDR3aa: CASSYSKGGETQYF; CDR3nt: TGTGCCAGCAGTTACTCGAAGGGCGGTGAGACCCAGTACTTC
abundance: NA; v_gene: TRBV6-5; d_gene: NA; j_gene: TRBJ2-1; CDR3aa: CASRALDVYNEQFF; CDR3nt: TGTGCCAGCAGGGCTCTCGACGTCTACAATGAGCAGTTCTTC
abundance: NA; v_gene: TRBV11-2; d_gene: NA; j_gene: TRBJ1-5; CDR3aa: CASSLVGGNQPQHF; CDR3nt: TGTGCCAGCAGCTTAGTAGGAGGCAATCAGCCCCAGCATTTT
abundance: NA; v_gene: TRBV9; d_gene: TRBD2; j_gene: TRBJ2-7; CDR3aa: CASSAGTTLYEQYF; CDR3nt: TGTGCCAGCAGCGCCGGGACTACTCTCTACGAGCAGTACTTC
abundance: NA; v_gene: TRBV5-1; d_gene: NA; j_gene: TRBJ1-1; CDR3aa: CASSLGLLPGGDTEAFF; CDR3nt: TGCGCCAGCAGCTTGGGACTGCTCCCCGGCGGTGACACTGAAGCTTTCTTT
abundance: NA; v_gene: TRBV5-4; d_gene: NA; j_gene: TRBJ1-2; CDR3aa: CASSSGLGNGYTF; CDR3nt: TGTGCCAGCAGCTCTGGGTTGGGTAATGGCTACACCTTC
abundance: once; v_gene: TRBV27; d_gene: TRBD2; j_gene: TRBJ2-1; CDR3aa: CASSTLAGLFF; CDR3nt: TGTGCCAGCAGTACCCTAGCGGGACTGTTCTTC
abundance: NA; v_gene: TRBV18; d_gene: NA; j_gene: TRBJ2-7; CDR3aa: CASSPLRGNLHEQYF; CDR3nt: TGTGCCAGCTCACCACTTCGCGGGAACCTCCACGAGCAGTACTTC
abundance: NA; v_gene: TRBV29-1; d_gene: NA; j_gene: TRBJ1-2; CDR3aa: CSVTEGSNYGYTF; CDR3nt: TGCAGCGTCACCGAGGGCAGCAACTATGGCTACACCTTC
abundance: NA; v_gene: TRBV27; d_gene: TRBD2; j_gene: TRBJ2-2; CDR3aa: CASSFSGLGKPGELFF; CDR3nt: TGTGCCAGCAGTTTTTCTGGACTAGGCAAACCCGGGGAGCTGTTTTTT
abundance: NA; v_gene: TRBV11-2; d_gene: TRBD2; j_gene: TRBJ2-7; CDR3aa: CASSSPTSGIYEQYF; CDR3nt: TGTGCCAGCAGCTCCCCGACTAGCGGAATCTACGAGCAGTACTTC
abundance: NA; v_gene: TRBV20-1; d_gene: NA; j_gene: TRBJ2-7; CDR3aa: CSVPFRYEQYF; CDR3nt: TGCAGTGTTCCTTTTAGATACGAGCAGTACTTC
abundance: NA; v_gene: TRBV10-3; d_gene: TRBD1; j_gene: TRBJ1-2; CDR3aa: CAISATGGFTAGHTF; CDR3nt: TGTGCCATCAGTGCGACAGGGGGTTTTACTGCCGGCCACACCTTC
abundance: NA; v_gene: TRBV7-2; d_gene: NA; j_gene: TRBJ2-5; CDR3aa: CASSLLGQETQYF; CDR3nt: TGTGCCAGCAGCTTATTGGGCCAAGAGACCCAGTACTTC
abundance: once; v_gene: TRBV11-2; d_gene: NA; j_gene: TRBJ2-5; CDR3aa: CASSLGGQETQYF; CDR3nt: TGTGCCAGCAGCTTAGGGGGTCAAGAGACCCAGTACTTC
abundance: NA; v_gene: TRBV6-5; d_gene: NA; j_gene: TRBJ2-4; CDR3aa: CASSYSAAYKNIQYF; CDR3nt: TGTGCCAGCAGTTACTCGGCAGCCTACAAAAACATTCAGTACTTC
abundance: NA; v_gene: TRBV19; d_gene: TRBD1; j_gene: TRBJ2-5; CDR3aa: CASSIGAGGELRETQYF; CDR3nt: TGTGCCAGTAGTATAGGGGCAGGGGGCGAATTGAGAGAGACCCAGTACTTC
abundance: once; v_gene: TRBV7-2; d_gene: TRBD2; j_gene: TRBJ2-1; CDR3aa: CASSLAGTSKPPYEQFF; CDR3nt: TGTGCCAGCAGCTTAGCGGGGACTAGCAAACCCCCCTATGAGCAGTTCTTC
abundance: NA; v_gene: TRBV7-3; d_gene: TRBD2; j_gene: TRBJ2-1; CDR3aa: CASSTLGTSGNNEQFF; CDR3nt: TGTGCCAGCAGCACACTGGGGACTAGCGGGAACAATGAGCAGTTCTTC
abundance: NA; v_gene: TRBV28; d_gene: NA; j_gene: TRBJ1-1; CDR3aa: CASSPVDIPNTEAFF; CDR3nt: TGTGCCAGCAGCCCAGTGGACATACCGAACACTGAAGCTTTCTTT
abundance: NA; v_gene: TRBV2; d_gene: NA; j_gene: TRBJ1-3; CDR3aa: CASSDGWGNTIYF; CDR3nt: TGTGCCAGCAGTGACGGATGGGGAAACACCATATATTTT
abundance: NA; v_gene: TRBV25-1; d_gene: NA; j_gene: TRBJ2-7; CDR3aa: CASTGTIYEQYF; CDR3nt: TGTGCCAGTACCGGGACCATCTACGAGCAGTACTTC
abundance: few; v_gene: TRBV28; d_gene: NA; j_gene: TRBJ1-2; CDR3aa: CASSFASYGYTF; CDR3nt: TGTGCCAGCAGTTTTGCCAGCTATGGCTACACCTTC
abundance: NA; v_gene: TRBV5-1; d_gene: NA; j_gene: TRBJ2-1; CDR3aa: CASRSGHNEQFF; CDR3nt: TGCGCCAGCAGGTCCGGACACAATGAGCAGTTCTTC
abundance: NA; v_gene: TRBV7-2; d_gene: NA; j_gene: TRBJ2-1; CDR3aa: CASSLAPGLTGNEQFF; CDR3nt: TGTGCCAGCAGCTTAGCCCCGGGACTGACGGGCAATGAGCAGTTCTTC
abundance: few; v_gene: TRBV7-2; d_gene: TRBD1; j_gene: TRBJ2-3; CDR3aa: CASSAQGAFDTQYF; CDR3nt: TGTGCCAGCAGCGCACAGGGGGCGTTTGATACGCAGTATTTT
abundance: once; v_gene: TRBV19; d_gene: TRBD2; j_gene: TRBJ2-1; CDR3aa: CASSILAGGQQFF; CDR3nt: TGTGCCAGTAGTATATTAGCGGGAGGCCAGCAGTTCTTC
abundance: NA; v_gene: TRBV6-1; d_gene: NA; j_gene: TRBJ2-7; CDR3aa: CASIGRSYEQYF; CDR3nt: TGTGCCAGCATCGGGAGATCCTACGAGCAGTACTTC
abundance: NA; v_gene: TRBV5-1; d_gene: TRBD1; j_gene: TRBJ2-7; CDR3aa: CASSQSGQDSYEQYF; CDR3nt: TGCGCCAGCAGCCAATCGGGACAGGATTCCTACGAGCAGTACTTC
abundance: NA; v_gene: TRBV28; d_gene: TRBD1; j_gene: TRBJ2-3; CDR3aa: CASRRRDRGPDTQYF; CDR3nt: TGTGCCAGCAGGAGACGGGACAGGGGGCCAGATACGCAGTATTTT
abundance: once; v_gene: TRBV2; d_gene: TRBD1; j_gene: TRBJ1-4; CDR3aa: CASSDDRVATNEKLFF; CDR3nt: TGTGCCAGCAGCGATGACAGGGTGGCAACTAATGAAAAACTGTTTTTT
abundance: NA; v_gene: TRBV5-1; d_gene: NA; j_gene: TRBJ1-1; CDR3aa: CASSFAPGHLTEAFF; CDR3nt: TGCGCCAGCAGCTTTGCTCCGGGACATCTGACTGAAGCTTTCTTT
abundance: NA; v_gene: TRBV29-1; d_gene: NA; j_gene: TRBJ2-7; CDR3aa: CSVGSRRVNEQYF; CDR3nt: TGCAGCGTGGGGTCCAGGAGGGTGAACGAGCAGTACTTC
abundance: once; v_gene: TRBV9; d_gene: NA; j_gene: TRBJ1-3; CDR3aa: CASSVGTDSGNTIYF; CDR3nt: TGTGCCAGCAGCGTAGGGACAGATTCTGGAAACACCATATATTTT
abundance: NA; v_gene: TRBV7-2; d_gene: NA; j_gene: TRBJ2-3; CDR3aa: CASSSYSGGHTDTQYF; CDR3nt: TGTGCCAGCAGCTCGTACAGTGGTGGGCACACAGATACGCAGTATTTT
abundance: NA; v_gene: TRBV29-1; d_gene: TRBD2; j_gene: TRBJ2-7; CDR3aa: CSVRSSGRAHEQYF; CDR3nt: TGCAGCGTCAGATCTAGCGGGAGGGCCCACGAGCAGTACTTC
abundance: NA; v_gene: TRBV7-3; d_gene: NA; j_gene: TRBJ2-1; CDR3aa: CASSFRDGHNEQFF; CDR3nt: TGTGCCAGCAGCTTCAGGGACGGCCACAATGAGCAGTTCTTC
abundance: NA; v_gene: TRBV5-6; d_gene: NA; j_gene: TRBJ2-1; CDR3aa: CASSLHGKDNEQFF; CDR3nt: TGTGCCAGCAGCTTACACGGGAAGGACAATGAGCAGTTCTTC
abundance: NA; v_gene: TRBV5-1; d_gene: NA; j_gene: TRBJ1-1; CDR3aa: CASSFGGLDTEAFF; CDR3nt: TGCGCCAGCAGCTTTGGGGGCTTGGACACTGAAGCTTTCTTT
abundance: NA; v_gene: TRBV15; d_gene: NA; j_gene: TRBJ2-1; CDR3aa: CATSRPQKNTYNEQFF; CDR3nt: TGTGCCACCAGCAGACCCCAAAAGAACACATACAATGAGCAGTTCTTC
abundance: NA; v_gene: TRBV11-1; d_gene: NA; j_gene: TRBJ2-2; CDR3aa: CASSSPWAGSPGELFF; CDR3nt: TGTGCCAGCAGCTCCCCCTGGGCAGGGAGTCCCGGGGAGCTGTTTTTT
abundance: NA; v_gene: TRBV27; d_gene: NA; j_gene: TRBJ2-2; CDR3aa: CASSADWANTGELFF; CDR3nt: TGTGCCAGCAGCGCTGACTGGGCGAACACCGGGGAGCTGTTTTTT
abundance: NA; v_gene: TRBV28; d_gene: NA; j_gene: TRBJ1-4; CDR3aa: CASSFRGREKLFF; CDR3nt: TGTGCCAGCAGTTTCAGGGGCCGGGAAAAACTGTTTTTT
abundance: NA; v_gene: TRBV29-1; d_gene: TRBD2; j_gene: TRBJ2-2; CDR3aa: CSVEDRGRVVTGELFF; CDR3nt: TGCAGCGTTGAAGATAGAGGGAGGGTGGTCACCGGGGAGCTGTTTTTT
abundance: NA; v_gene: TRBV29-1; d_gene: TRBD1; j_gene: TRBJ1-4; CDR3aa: CSAGQGNSASNEKLFF; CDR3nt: TGCAGCGCAGGACAGGGGAACTCTGCCTCCAATGAAAAACTGTTTTTT
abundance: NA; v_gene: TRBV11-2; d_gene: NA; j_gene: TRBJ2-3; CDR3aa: CASSLVSDTQYF; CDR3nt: TGTGCCAGCAGCTTAGTCTCAGATACGCAGTATTTT